A single TCR beta chain is shown here with its context. Its antigen is unknown. Base qualities are missing; no much larger clone stands one base away. V is reduced by 5 bases and J by 9 bases, leaving a spacing of 10 bases between them. The germline V gene gives CDR1 as MDHEN and CDR2 as SYDVKM. The CDR3 runs 11 residues from the cysteine to the phenylalanine. Of all the DNA, just the CDR3 is kept, 33 bases in frame from base 1. The record originates from a study of cytomegalovirus exposure and HLA in healthy donors (TCRdb year 2017). About the investigation overall: According to a later analysis, one platform produced both the 120 validation repertoires and the 670 or so repertoires of the first cohort. To predict cytomegalovirus infection status, the study brought together high-throughput TCR immunosequencing, statistical association of individual TCRs with disease status, and machine learning. The study aimed to test whether cataloging public T cell receptors could reveal signatures of past pathogen exposure. In addition to the first cohort of approximately 650 subjects, a separate validation cohort of under 150 different subjects was used. General findings and caveats noted by the study authors: It was suggested by the authors that the approach could potentially be generalized to other disease states and immunological phenotypes. The study gave a list of 150 to 200 TCR beta chains associated with cytomegalovirus. In vitro tests confirmed that a few of the cytomegalovirus-associated TCR beta chains recognize cytomegalovirus antigens. Subsequent analysis determined that TCRs grouped into clusters in the first cohort also showed a tendency toward co-occurrence across the roughly 120 validation repertoires, and about 93% of cluster scores exceeded 0. While some public TCRs were present in many individuals, most TCR sequences turned up only very rarely across donors. A later analysis had no HLA typing for the validation cohort, so co-occurrence there was scored across all 120 repertoires. The classifier was reported to diagnose cytomegalovirus status with high specificity and sensitivity in both the original and validation cohorts.

Receptors were amplified or captured by the immunoSEQ multiplex PCR assay. The published analysis was carried out like this. A statistical classification framework was built for diagnosing cytomegalovirus status from the catalog of TCR beta chain sequences. TCRdb limited this immuneACCESS table to in-frame rearrangements with V and J called. A share of clones is missing; checked studies link under half to unresolved V genes, and the rest is unexplained. The D gene and trimming were derived from the DNA, and the V and J assignments and clone size from that table. The table for this sample lists 60,000 to 65,000 clones; over 85% of them were counted only once. 5.5% to 7.5% of the sample goes to the ten largest clones. Separate from the approximately 670-subject first cohort, the validation cohort of about 130 subjects was the group to which the donors belonged.

Source material: PBMCs. This TCR was sampled from a young woman in good health and CMV-seropositive. The rearrangement joined TRBV28 to TRBJ2-5; the D segment could be TRBD1, given 5 matching bases. The sequence in DNA is TGTGCCAGCAGTGGAGTAGGGGCCCAGTACTTC. Its translation is CASSGVGAQYF.